A single T cell receptor beta chain is shown here with its context. Its antigen is still unknown. This PCR relied on a set of 60 Vbeta primers and 13 Jbeta primers. Sequenced by immunoSEQ multiplex PCR; TCRdb stores in-frame clones only, minus some. The sample totals over 120,000 clones. This entry belongs to a study of cytomegalovirus exposure and HLA in healthy donors. Findings and caveats of the study: The investigators catalogued 180 or so TCR beta chains as cytomegalovirus-associated. Later analysis associated a missense DCLRE1C variant with TCR beta V- and J-gene trimming. In a later analysis, at a false discovery rate of 0.05, 15,000 to 20,000 TCR beta sequences were associated with HLA alleles. As a later analysis revealed, most CMV-associated TCR beta chains appeared HLA-restricted.

The receptor was isolated from a male donor in good health and CMV-seronegative. The source material was PBMCs.

CDR3 loop: CASSQDRLYNEQFF. The CDR3 DNA reads TGTGCCAGCAGCCAAGACAGGTTATACAATGAGCAGTTCTTC. The chain carries TRBV14 and TRBJ2-1; D not resolved. V shed 0 bases and J shed 4 bases, with 7 bases lying between them. Germline V gene data show CDR1 as SGHDN and CDR2 as FVKESK. This CDR3 comprises 14 residues.